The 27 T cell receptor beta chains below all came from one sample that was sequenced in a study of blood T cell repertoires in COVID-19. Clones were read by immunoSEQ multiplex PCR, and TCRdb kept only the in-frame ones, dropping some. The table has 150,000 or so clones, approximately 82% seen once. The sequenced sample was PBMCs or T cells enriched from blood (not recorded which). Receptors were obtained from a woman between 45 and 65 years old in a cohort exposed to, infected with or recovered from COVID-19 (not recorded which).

The CDR3 loop reads CASSLGGYSPLHF. The CDR3 nucleotides read TGTGCCAGCAGTTTAGGAGGATACTCACCCCTCCACTTT. The chain has TRBV12-3 or TRBV12-4 and TRBJ1-6, with D unresolved. V lost 1 base and J lost 10, with 8 bases in between. The CDR3 sequence is 13 residues long.

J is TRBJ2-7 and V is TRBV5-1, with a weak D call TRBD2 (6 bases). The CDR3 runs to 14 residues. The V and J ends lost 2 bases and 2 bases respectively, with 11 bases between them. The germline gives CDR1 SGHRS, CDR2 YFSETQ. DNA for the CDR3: TGCGCCAGCAGCTTCAGCGGGCCGACCTACGAGCAGTACTTC. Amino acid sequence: CASSFSGPTYEQYF.

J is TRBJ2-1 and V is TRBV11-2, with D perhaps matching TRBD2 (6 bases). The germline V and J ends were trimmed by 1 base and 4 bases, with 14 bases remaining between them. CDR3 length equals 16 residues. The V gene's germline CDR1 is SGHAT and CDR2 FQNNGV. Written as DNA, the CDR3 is TGTGCCAGCAGCTTAGTGGGGAGGCCCCCATACAATGAGCAGTTCTTC. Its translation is CASSLVGRPPYNEQFF.

CDR3 sequence (DNA): TGTGCCAGCAGTGGGCCGAACTATGGCTACACCTTC. This gives the protein CASSGPNYGYTF. The rearrangement joins TRBV28 to TRBJ1-2; D unclear. The V and J ends lost 5 bases and 2 bases respectively, with 6 bases between them. The germline gives CDR1 MDHEN, CDR2 SYDVKM. CDR3 length equals 12 residues.

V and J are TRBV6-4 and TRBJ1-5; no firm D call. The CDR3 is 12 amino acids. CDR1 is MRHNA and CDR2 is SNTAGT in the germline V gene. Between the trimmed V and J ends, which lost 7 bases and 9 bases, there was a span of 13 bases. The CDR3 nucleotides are TGTGCCAGCACCAGGAACCGTGGGCCCCAGCATTTT. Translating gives CASTRNRGPQHF.

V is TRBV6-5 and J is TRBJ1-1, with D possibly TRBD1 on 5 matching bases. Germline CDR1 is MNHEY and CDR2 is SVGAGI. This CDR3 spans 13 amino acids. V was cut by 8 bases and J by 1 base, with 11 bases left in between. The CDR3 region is CASLRQGNTEAFF. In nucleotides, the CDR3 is TGTGCCAGCCTCCGGCAGGGGAACACTGAAGCTTTCTTT.

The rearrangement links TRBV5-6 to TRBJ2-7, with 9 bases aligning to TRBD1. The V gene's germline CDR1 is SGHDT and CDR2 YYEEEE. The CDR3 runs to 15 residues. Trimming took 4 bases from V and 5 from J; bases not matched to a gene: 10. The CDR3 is CASSRGPGQGHEQYF. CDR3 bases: TGTGCCAGCAGCCGAGGCCCGGGACAGGGCCACGAGCAGTACTTC.

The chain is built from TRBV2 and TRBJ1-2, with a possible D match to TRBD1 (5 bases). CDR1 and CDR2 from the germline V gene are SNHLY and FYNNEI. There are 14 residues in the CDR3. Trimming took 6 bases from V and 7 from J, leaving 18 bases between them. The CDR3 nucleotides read TGTGCCAGCAGACCCCCCGGGGGAGGCGCTGGCTACACCTTC. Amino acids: CASRPPGGGAGYTF.

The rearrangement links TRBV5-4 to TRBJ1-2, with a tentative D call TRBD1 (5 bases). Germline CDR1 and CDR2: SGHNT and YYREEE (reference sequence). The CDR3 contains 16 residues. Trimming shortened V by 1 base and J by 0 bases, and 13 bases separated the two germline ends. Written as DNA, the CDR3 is TGTGCCAGCAGCTTGTCTCGGGGGATCTCTAACTATGGCTACACCTTC. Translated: CASSLSRGISNYGYTF.

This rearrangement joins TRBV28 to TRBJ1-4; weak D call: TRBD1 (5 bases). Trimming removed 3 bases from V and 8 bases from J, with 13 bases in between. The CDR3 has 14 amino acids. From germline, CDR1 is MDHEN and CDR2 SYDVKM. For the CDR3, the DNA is TGTGCCAGCAGTTTTGGGCAGGGTAACGAAAAACTGTTTTTT. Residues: CASSFGQGNEKLFF.

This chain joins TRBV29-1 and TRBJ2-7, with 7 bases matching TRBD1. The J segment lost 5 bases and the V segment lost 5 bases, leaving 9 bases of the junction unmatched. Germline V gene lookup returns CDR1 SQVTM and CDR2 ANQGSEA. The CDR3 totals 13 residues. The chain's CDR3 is CSVLRTGGDEQYF. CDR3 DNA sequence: TGCAGCGTTCTTCGGACAGGCGGCGACGAGCAGTACTTC.

The CDR3, as DNA: TGTGCCAGCAACTGGGGGGTTGGCACCGGGGAGCTGTTTTTT. It specifies CASNWGVGTGELFF. The rearrangement joins TRBV7-2 to TRBJ2-2; a weak D match, TRBD2 (6 bases). V gave up 7 bases and J gave up 4 bases, with 13 bases separating them. CDR1 is SGHTA, CDR2 FQGNSA, per germline. The CDR3 length is 14 residues.

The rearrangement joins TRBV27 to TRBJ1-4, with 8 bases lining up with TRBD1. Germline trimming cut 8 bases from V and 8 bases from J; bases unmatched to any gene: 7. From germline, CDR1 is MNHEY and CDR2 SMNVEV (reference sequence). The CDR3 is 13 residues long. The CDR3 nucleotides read TGTGCCAGCGCGACAGGGGTTGACGAAAAACTGTTTTTT. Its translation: CASATGVDEKLFF.

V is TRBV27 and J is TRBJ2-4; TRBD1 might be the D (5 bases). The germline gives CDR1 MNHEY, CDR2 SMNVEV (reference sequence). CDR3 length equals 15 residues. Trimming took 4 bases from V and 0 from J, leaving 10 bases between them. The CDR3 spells CASSSTDLAKNIQYF. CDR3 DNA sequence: TGTGCCAGCAGTTCGACAGACCTAGCCAAAAACATTCAGTACTTC.

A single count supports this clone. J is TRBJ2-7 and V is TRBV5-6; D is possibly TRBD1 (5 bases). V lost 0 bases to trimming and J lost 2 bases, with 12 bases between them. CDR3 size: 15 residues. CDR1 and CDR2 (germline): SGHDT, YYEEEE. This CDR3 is CASSLDAVGAYEQYF. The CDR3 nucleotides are TGTGCCAGCAGCTTGGATGCGGTAGGGGCCTACGAGCAGTACTTC.

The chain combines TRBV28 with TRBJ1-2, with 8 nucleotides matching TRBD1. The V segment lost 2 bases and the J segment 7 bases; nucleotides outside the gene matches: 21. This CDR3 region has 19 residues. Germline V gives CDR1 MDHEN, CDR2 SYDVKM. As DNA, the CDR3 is TGTGCCAGCAGTTTACACAGGGGGGCCTGGGTGACTTCGTTCTTTGGCTACACCTTC. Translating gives CASSLHRGAWVTSFFGYTF.

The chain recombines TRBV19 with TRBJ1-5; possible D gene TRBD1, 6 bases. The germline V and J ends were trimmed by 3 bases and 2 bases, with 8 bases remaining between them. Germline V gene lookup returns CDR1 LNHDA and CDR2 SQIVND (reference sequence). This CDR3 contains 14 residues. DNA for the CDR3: TGTGCCAGTAGTATTCCAGGGGGCAATCAGCCCCAGCATTTT. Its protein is CASSIPGGNQPQHF.

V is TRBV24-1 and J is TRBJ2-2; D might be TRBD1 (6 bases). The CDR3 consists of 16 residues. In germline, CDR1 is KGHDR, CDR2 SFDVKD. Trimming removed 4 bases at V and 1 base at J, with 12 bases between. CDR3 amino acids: CATSDYKGQNTGELFF. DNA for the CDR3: TGTGCCACCAGTGACTATAAGGGACAGAACACCGGGGAGCTGTTTTTT.

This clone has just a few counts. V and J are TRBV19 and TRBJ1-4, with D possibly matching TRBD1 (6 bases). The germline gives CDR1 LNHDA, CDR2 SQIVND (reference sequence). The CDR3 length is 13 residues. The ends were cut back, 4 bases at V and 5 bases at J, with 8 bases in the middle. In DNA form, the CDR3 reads TGTGCCAGTAGTAACGACAGGAATGAAAAACTGTTTTTT. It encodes CASSNDRNEKLFF.

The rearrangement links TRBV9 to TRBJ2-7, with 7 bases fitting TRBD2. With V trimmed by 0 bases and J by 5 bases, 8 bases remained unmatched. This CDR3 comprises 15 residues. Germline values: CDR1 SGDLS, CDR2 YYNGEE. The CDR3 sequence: CASSVEGGRIDEQYF. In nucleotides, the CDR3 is TGTGCCAGCAGCGTAGAAGGCGGGAGAATCGACGAGCAGTACTTC.

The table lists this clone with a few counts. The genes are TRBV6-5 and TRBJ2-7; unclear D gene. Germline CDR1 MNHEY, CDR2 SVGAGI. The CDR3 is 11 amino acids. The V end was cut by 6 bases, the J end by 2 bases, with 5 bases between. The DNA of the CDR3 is TGTGCCAGCAGCAGGACCTACGAGCAGTACTTC. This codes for CASSRTYEQYF.

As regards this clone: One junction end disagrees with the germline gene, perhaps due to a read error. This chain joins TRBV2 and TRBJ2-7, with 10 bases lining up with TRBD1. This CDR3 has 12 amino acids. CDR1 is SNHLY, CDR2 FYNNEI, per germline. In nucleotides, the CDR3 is TGTGCCAGCAGCAGACAGGGGGCGCGGATGGACTTC. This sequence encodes CASSRQGARMDF.

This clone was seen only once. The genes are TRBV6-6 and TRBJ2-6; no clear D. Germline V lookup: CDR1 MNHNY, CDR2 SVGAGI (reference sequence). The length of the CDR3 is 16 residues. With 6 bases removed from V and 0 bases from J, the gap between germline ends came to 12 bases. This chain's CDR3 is CASSRLGSSGANVLTF. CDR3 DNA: TGTGCCAGCAGCCGCCTTGGTAGCTCTGGGGCCAACGTCCTGACTTTC.

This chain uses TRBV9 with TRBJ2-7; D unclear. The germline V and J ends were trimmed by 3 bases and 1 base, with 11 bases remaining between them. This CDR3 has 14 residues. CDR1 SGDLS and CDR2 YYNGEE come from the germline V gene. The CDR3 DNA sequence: TGTGCCAGCAGCGATAGGAGTCAATCCTACGAGCAGTACTTC. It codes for CASSDRSQSYEQYF.

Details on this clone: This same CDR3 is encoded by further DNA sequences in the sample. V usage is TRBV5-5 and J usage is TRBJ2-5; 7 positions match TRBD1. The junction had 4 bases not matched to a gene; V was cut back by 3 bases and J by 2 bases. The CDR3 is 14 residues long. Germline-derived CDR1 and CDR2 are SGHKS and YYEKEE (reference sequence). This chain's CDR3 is CASSSGQLQETQYF. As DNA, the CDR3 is TGTGCCAGCAGCTCGGGACAGCTACAAGAGACCCAGTACTTC.

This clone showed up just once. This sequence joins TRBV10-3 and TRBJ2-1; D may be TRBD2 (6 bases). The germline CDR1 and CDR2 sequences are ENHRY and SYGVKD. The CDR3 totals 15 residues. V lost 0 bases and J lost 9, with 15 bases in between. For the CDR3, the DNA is TGTGCCATCAGTGAGTCCTCGGGGAGGCGGGGTGAGCAGTTCTTC. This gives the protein CAISESSGRRGEQFF.

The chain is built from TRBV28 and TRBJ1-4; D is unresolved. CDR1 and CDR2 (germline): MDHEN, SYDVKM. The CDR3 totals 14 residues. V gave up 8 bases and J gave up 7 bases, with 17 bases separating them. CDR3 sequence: CASSSGRSGEKLFF. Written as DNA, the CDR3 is TGTGCCAGCTCCAGCGGCAGGAGCGGTGAAAAACTGTTTTTT.